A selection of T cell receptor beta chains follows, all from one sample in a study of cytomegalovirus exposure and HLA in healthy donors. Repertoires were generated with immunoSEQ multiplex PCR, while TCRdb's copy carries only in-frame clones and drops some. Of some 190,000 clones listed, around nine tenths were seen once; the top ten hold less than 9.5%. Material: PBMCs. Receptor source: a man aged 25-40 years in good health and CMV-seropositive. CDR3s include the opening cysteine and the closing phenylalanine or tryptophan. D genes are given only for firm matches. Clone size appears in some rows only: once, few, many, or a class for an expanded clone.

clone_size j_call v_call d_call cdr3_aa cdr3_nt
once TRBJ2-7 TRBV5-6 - CASSLGLAGGHYEQYF TGTGCCAGCAGCTTGGGTCTGGCGGGCGGTCATTACGAGCAGTACTTC
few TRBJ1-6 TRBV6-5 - CASKARGSSPLHF TGTGCCAGCAAGGCCAGGGGTAGTTCACCCCTCCACTTT
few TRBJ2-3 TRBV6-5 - CASRNTGTTDTQYF TGTGCCAGCAGAAATACAGGGACCACAGATACGCAGTATTTT
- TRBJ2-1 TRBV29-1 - CSVAGRGSYNEQFF TGCAGCGTTGCGGGGCGGGGCTCCTACAATGAGCAGTTCTTC
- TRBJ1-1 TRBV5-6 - CASSPVPITGSNTEAFF TGTGCCAGCAGCCCGGTCCCAATCACAGGGTCGAACACTGAAGCTTTCTTT
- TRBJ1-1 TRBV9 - CASSVLNTEAFF TGTGCCAGCAGCGTCTTGAACACTGAAGCTTTCTTT
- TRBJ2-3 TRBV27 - CASSFTRDRPTDTQYF TGTGCCAGCAGTTTTACTCGAGACAGACCCACAGATACGCAGTATTTT
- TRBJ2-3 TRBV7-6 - CASSFGDTQYF TGTGCCAGCAGCTTTGGGGATACGCAGTATTTT
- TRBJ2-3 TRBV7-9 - CASSLQTDTQYF TGTGCCAGCAGCTTACAAACAGATACGCAGTATTTT
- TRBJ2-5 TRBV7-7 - CASGYGETQYF TGTGCCAGCGGGTATGGCGAGACCCAGTACTTC
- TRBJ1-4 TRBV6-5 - CASSYGGENEKLFF TGTGCCAGCAGTTACGGGGGAGAGAATGAAAAACTGTTTTTT
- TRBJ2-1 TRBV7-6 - CASSFSGGASASSYNEQFF TGTGCCAGCAGCTTCTCGGGGGGCGCGTCCGCCAGCTCCTACAATGAGCAGTTCTTC
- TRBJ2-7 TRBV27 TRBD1 CASSLRDRVYEQYF TGTGCCAGCAGTTTAAGGGACAGGGTGTACGAGCAGTACTTC
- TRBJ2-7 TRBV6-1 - CASSEEDGGTYEQYF TGTGCCAGCAGTGAAGAAGACGGGGGAACCTACGAGCAGTACTTC
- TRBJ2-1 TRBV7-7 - CASSLAEGDEQFF TGTGCTAGCAGCTTAGCCGAGGGGGATGAGCAGTTCTTC
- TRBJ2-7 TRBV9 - CASSVGVRDPYEQYF TGTGCCAGCAGCGTAGGAGTGCGGGATCCCTACGAGCAGTACTTC
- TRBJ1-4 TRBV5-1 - CASSLGTPNEKLFF TGCGCCAGCAGCTTAGGTACGCCTAATGAAAAACTGTTTTTT
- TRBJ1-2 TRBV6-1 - CASSAGTPGRGYTF TGTGCCAGCAGTGCCGGGACCCCTGGTCGGGGCTACACCTTC
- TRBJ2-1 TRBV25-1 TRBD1 CASSIGTGTHNEQFF TGTGCCAGCAGTATCGGGACAGGGACGCACAATGAGCAGTTCTTC
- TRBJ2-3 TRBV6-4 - CASSGGRGTDTQYF TGTGCCAGCAGTGGCGGCAGGGGCACAGATACGCAGTATTTT
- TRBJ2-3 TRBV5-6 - CASSRRQLADTQYF TGTGCCAGCAGCCGGAGACAATTAGCAGATACGCAGTATTTT
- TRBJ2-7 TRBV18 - CASSLDTSYEQYF TGTGCCAGCTCTCTTGACACCTCCTACGAGCAGTACTTC
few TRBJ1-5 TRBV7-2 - CASSLQGSQPQHF TGTGCCAGCAGCTTGCAGGGGAGTCAGCCCCAGCATTTT
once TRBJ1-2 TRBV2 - CAARERYGYTF TGTGCAGCAAGGGAGAGGTATGGCTACACCTTC
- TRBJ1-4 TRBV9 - CASSVDDIREKLFF TGTGCCAGCAGCGTAGACGACATCCGAGAAAAACTGTTTTTT
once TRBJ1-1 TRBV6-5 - CASSYSLGRGNTEAFF TGTGCCAGCAGTTACAGTTTGGGTCGTGGGAACACTGAAGCTTTCTTT
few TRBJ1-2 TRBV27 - CASSLRPAYGYTF TGTGCCAGCAGTTTGCGACCCGCCTATGGCTACACCTTC
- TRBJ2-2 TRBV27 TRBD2 CASSLLREVIGELFF TGTGCCAGCAGTTTATTGCGGGAGGTAATCGGGGAGCTGTTTTTT
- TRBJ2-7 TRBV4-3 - CASSQDFGYEQYF TGCGCCAGCAGCCAAGATTTCGGGTACGAGCAGTACTTC
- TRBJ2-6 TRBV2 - CASSDEGSGANVLTF TGTGCCAGCAGTGACGAGGGGTCTGGGGCCAACGTCCTGACTTTC
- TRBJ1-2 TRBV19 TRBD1 CASSIFGTGGGGYTF TGTGCCAGTAGTATCTTCGGGACAGGGGGTGGTGGCTACACCTTC
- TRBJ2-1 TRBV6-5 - CASSYQGREQFF TGTGCCAGCAGTTATCAGGGACGTGAGCAGTTCTTC
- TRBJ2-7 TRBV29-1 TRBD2 CSVAGTSGSYEQYF TGCAGCGTCGCCGGGACTAGCGGATCCTACGAGCAGTACTTC
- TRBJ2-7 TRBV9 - CASSPMERQWYEQYF TGTGCCAGCAGCCCGATGGAACGTCAATGGTACGAGCAGTACTTC
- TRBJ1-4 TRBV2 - CASSELDEKLFF TGTGCCAGCAGTGAATTAGATGAAAAACTGTTTTTT
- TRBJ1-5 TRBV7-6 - CASSLAAGTTQPQHF TGTGCCAGCAGCTTAGCGGCAGGGACCACTCAGCCCCAGCATTTT
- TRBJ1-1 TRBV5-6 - CASSKEVRDTEAFF TGTGCCAGCAGCAAGGAGGTACGGGACACTGAAGCTTTCTTT
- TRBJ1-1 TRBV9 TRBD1 CASSGQSTGGATEAFF TGTGCCAGCAGCGGACAATCCACAGGGGGGGCCACTGAAGCTTTCTTT
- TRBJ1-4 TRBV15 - CATSNWDEKLFF TGTGCCACCAGCAATTGGGACGAAAAACTGTTTTTT
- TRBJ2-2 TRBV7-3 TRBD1 CASSDREPGELFF TGTGCCAGCAGCGACAGGGAGCCCGGGGAGCTGTTTTTT
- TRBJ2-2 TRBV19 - CASTIGLMTGELFF TGTGCCAGTACCATAGGCCTGATGACCGGGGAGCTGTTTTTT
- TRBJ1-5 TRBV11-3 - CASSLGPGKPQHF TGTGCCAGCAGCTTAGGGCCAGGGAAGCCCCAGCATTTT
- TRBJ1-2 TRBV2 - CASSEAGSVWDGYTF TGTGCCAGCAGTGAAGCGGGATCCGTCTGGGATGGCTACACCTTC
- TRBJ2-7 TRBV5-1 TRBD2 CASSLAARTSGRIDEQYF TGCGCCAGCAGCTTGGCCGCTCGGACTAGCGGGAGGATCGACGAGCAGTACTTC
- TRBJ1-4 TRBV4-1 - CASSAIDATNEKLFF TGCGCCAGCAGCGCCATAGACGCAACTAATGAAAAACTGTTTTTT
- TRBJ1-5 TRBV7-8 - CASSLGTAEPGQPQHF TGTGCCAGCAGCTTAGGTACGGCAGAACCGGGACAGCCCCAGCATTTT
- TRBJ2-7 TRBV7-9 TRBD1 CASSSTGVEQYF TGTGCCAGCAGCTCGACAGGGGTCGAGCAGTACTTC
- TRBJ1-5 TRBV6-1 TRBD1 CASRGQGYNQPQHF TGTGCCAGCAGAGGACAGGGGTACAATCAGCCCCAGCATTTT
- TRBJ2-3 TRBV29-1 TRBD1 CSVWDRSQTDTQYF TGCAGCGTTTGGGACAGATCTCAGACAGATACGCAGTATTTT
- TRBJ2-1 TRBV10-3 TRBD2 CAISPAGGPVSEQFF TGTGCCATCAGTCCAGCGGGAGGGCCAGTAAGTGAGCAGTTCTTC
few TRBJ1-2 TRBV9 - CASSVVGARGYTF TGTGCCAGCAGCGTAGTCGGGGCGAGAGGCTACACCTTC
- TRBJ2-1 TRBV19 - CASSIAGRSSYNEQFF TGTGCCAGTAGTATAGCGGGCAGGAGCTCCTACAATGAGCAGTTCTTC
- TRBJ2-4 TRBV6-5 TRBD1 CASSYGTDKNIQYF TGTGCCAGCAGTTACGGGACAGATAAAAACATTCAGTACTTC
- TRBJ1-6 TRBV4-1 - CASRSQGTSYNSPLHF TGCGCCAGCAGATCGCAGGGCACCTCCTATAATTCACCCCTCCACTTT